One and the same sample provided the 21 T cell receptor beta chains below, sequenced in a study of blood T cell repertoires in COVID-19. The data were produced by immunoSEQ multiplex PCR, yet TCRdb's version contains in-frame clones alone and is incomplete. This repertoire shows tens of thousands of clones, more than 85% found once; its top ten account for more than 9.5%. Sequenced: peripheral blood. These receptors originate from a woman over 75 with acute or convalescent COVID-19.

The rearrangement links TRBV5-1 to TRBJ2-1; no reliable D call. The CDR3 totals 16 residues. The germline CDR1 and CDR2 sequences are SGHRS and YFSETQ. Trimming took 0 bases from V and 9 from J, leaving 19 bases between them. This CDR3 reads CASSLASSPVYGEQFF. The CDR3 DNA reads as TGCGCCAGCAGCTTGGCCTCTAGTCCCGTTTATGGTGAGCAGTTCTTC.

CDR3 region: CASSGGLAGGVTYNEQFF. CDR3 DNA: TGTGCCAGCAGCGGGGGACTAGCGGGAGGGGTCACCTACAATGAGCAGTTCTTC. This chain connects TRBV7-2 to TRBJ2-1, with TRBD2 matching 16 bases. Unmatched junction bases numbered 6, after V lost 5 bases and J lost 2 bases. The length of the CDR3 is 18 residues. Per germline, CDR1 SGHTA and CDR2 FQGNSA. The full variable domain, completed using reference TRBV7-2 and TRBJ2-1, is GAGVSQSPSNKVTEKGKDVELRCDPISGHTALYWYRQSLGQGLEFLIYFQGNSAPDKSGLPSDRFSAERTGGSVSTLTIQRTQQEDSAVYLCASSGGLAGGVTYNEQFFGPGTRLTVL.

This chain connects TRBV29-1 to TRBJ1-1; possible D gene TRBD1, 6 bases. V lost 6 bases to trimming and J lost 4 bases, with 9 bases between them. This CDR3 has 11 residues. Germline V CDR1 and CDR2: SQVTM, ANQGSEA. CDR3 DNA sequence: TGCAGCGTAGGGGGGGGCACTGAAGCTTTCTTT. Amino acids: CSVGGGTEAFF.

The chain combines TRBV27 with TRBJ1-2, with a tentative D call TRBD1 (6 bases). The ends were cut back, 4 bases at V and 2 bases at J, with 14 bases in the middle. Germline V gene data show CDR1 as MNHEY and CDR2 as SMNVEV (reference sequence). The CDR3 loop spans 15 amino acids. This CDR3 reads CASSSLNRENYGYTF. In DNA, the CDR3 is TGTGCCAGCAGTTCACTAAACAGGGAAAACTATGGCTACACCTTC.

Only a few counts were recorded for this clone. The genes are TRBV18 and TRBJ1-3, with 9 bases matching TRBD1. The CDR3 spans 15 residues. With V trimmed by 5 bases and J by 2 bases, 4 bases remained unmatched. Germline loops: CDR1 KGHSH, CDR2 LQKENI. The CDR3 coding sequence is TGTGCCAGCTCATCGGGACAGGGAACTGGAAACACCATATATTTT. As protein: CASSSGQGTGNTIYF.

The V and J genes are TRBV5-6 and TRBJ1-2, with D unclear. The CDR3 spans 14 residues. The germline gives CDR1 SGHDT, CDR2 YYEEEE. V dropped 0 bases and J dropped 4 bases, with 10 bases sitting between them. CDR3 sequence (DNA): TGTGCCAGCAGCTTGGCTCCAGAATCCTATGGCTACACCTTC. Its translation: CASSLAPESYGYTF.

This chain joins TRBV5-6 and TRBJ2-3; no firm D call. This CDR3 spans 15 amino acids. V dropped 1 base and J dropped 0 bases, with 9 bases sitting between them. Per the germline V gene, CDR1 is SGHDT and CDR2 is YYEEEE. The DNA for the CDR3 is TGTGCCAGCAGCTTGATTTCTTCTAGCACAGATACGCAGTATTTT. This gives the protein CASSLISSSTDTQYF.

The chain combines TRBV19 with TRBJ2-3; the match to TRBD2 covers 12 bases. V lost 6 bases and J lost 3; bases outside the gene matches: 7. Germline V gene sequence: CDR1 LNHDA, CDR2 SQIVND (reference sequence). The CDR3 has 16 amino acids. The CDR3 region has the DNA TGTGCCAGTAGGTCTAGCGGGGGGGAGGGGACAGATACGCAGTATTTT. It codes for CASRSSGGEGTDTQYF.

In DNA, the CDR3 is TGTGCCAGCAGCTCGGTCGGAGGGGCGTCCACTGAAGCTTTCTTT. Its translation: CASSSVGGASTEAFF. V and J are TRBV5-5 and TRBJ1-1; D might be TRBD1 (5 bases). Germline values: CDR1 SGHKS, CDR2 YYEKEE (reference sequence). The V end lost 3 bases, the J end lost 4 bases, and 16 bases lay between the germline ends. The CDR3 totals 15 residues.

V gene TRBV3-1 (or the pseudogene TRBV3-2) combines with J gene TRBJ2-3, with 8 bases matching TRBD2. This CDR3 has 19 residues. Per the germline V gene, CDR1 is LGHDT and CDR2 is YNNKEL (reference sequence). With V trimmed by 0 bases and J by 6 bases, 17 bases remained unmatched. The CDR3 loop is CASSQDRIGQREPPDTQYF. The CDR3 nucleotides are TGTGCCAGCAGCCAAGATAGGATAGGGCAGCGGGAGCCCCCCGATACGCAGTATTTT.

V and J are TRBV7-9 and TRBJ1-5, with TRBD1 matching over 9 bases. Germline-derived CDR1 and CDR2 are SEHNR and FQNEAQ (reference sequence). Unmatched junction bases numbered 8, after V lost 6 bases and J lost 2 bases. CDR3 size: 16 residues. CDR3 nucleotide sequence: TGTGCCAGCAGTCGTCGGACAGGGGTAGGCAATCAGCCCCAGCATTTT. It codes for CASSRRTGVGNQPQHF.

The rearrangement links TRBV3-1 (or the pseudogene TRBV3-2) to TRBJ2-5, with TRBD2 matching over 16 bases. From germline, CDR1 is LGHDT and CDR2 YNNKEL (reference sequence). The V and J ends lost 3 bases and 5 bases, in that order; junction bases with no gene match: 3. CDR3 length: 16 amino acids. CDR3 protein: CASSQGLAGGHETQYF. CDR3 coding DNA: TGTGCCAGCAGCCAGGGACTAGCGGGAGGGCACGAGACCCAGTACTTC.

The genes are TRBV6-2 or TRBV6-3 and TRBJ2-5, with 7 positions matching TRBD2. The junction had 14 bases not matched to a gene; V was cut back by 6 bases and J by 1 base. The CDR3 sequence is 17 residues long. The germline CDR1 and CDR2 sequences are MNHEY and SVGEGT. CDR3 nucleotide sequence: TGTGCCAGCAGCCAACGTGGCGGGAGTTCCATCCAAGAGACCCAGTACTTC. It specifies CASSQRGGSSIQETQYF.

This rearrangement joins TRBV6-5 to TRBJ1-1; unclear D gene. Germline V CDR1 and CDR2: MNHEY, SVGAGI. The CDR3 has 14 residues. The V end was cut by 8 bases, the J end by 3 bases, with 16 bases between. The CDR3 DNA reads TGTGCCAGCCCCCCCCCGGGTTCGGACACTGAAGCTTTCTTT. The encoded protein is CASPPPGSDTEAFF.

CDR3 coding DNA: TGTGCCAGCAGCTTGGTGCCCCAGGGGATGGAGACCCAGTACTTC. Its translation is CASSLVPQGMETQYF. The rearrangement links TRBV5-8 to TRBJ2-5, with D perhaps matching TRBD1 (6 bases). V gave up 0 bases and J gave up 5 bases, with 14 bases separating them. The germline gives CDR1 SGHTS, CDR2 YDEGEE. This CDR3 spans 15 amino acids.

The chain combines TRBV30 with TRBJ2-1, with TRBD2 matching 11 bases. V trimming: 4 bases; J trimming: 9 bases; junction bases outside the gene matches: 8. Looked up from germline, CDR1 is GTSNPN and CDR2 is SVGIG (reference sequence). The CDR3 loop spans 14 amino acids. The CDR3 region has the DNA TGTGCCTGGACCGAGGGGACTAGCGGCGGTGAGCAGTTCTTC. This codes for CAWTEGTSGGEQFF.

This chain links TRBV7-9 with TRBJ1-3; possibly TRBD1 for D (6 bases). CDR1 and CDR2 (germline): SEHNR, FQNEAQ (reference sequence). There are 15 residues in the CDR3. The V and J ends lost 1 base and 8 bases respectively, with 15 bases between them. The CDR3 spells CASSLDPGASDTIYF. The CDR3 DNA reads as TGTGCCAGCAGCTTAGATCCAGGGGCCTCTGACACCATATATTTT.

This sequence joins TRBV2 and TRBJ2-1, with TRBD2 identical over 8 bases. V lost 7 bases, J lost 12 bases, and 17 bases stayed unmatched. This CDR3 comprises 15 residues. Germline V gives CDR1 SNHLY, CDR2 FYNNEI. CDR3 protein: CASNREGDSTYGQFF. The CDR3 coding sequence is TGTGCCAGCAACCGGGAGGGGGACTCTACTTATGGGCAGTTCTTC.

This clone occurred once. The chain uses TRBV5-1 and TRBJ2-5; 11 nucleotides match TRBD1. Per the germline V gene, CDR1 is SGHRS and CDR2 is YFSETQ. Trimming took 0 bases from V and 5 from J; bases not matched to a gene: 6. The CDR3 covers 16 residues. The CDR3 here is CASSLALGQGGETQYF. DNA for the CDR3: TGCGCCAGCAGCTTGGCACTGGGACAGGGGGGGGAGACCCAGTACTTC.

The V gene is TRBV6-1, the J gene TRBJ1-2; 8 bases map to TRBD1. CDR3 size: 16 residues. V lost 3 bases and J lost 5; bases outside the gene matches: 11. Germline assignment: CDR1 MNHNS and CDR2 SASEGT. CDR3 coding DNA: TGTGCCAGCAGTGATCAACCCACAGGGGGTGGATATGGCTACACCTTC. Its protein is CASSDQPTGGGYGYTF.

The chain combines TRBV3-1 (or the pseudogene TRBV3-2) with TRBJ2-7, with D possibly TRBD2 on 6 matching bases. The CDR3 has 15 residues. CDR1 and CDR2 from the germline V gene are LGHDT and YNNKEL (reference sequence). V lost 4 bases and J lost 1, with 14 bases in between. The CDR3 DNA sequence: TGTGCCAGCAGCCCAACCGGGAGCAGGTCCTACGAGCAGTACTTC. It translates to CASSPTGSRSYEQYF.